The 8 T cell receptor beta chains below come from one sample, sequenced in a study of blood T cell repertoires in COVID-19. Profiled with immunoSEQ multiplex PCR; TCRdb holds only in-frame clones, not every one. The table records 55,000 to 75,000 clones, approximately 86% of them present only once. The material sequenced was peripheral blood. All receptors derive from a human donor with active COVID-19. The donor label of this sample is uncertain.

This chain links TRBV25-1 with TRBJ1-2; a possible D gene is TRBD1 (6 bases). This CDR3 spans 15 amino acids. V lost 1 base and J lost 8, with 17 bases in between. Germline lookup yields CDR1 MGHDK and CDR2 SYGVNS. The CDR3 protein is CASSESGGRSRGYTF. The CDR3 coding sequence is TGTGCCAGCAGTGAATCGGGGGGGCGCAGCCGGGGCTACACCTTC.

As to this clone: Germline and junction disagree at one end, which may indicate a read error. The chain couples TRBV7-7 to TRBJ2-1; D perhaps matches TRBD1 (6 bases). The CDR3 runs to 15 residues. Germline V lookup: CDR1 SSHAT, CDR2 FNYEAQ (reference sequence). CDR3 in DNA: TGTGCTAGCAGCGAATGGACAGCCCCCTACAATGAGCAGTTCTTC. Amino acids: CASSEWTAPYNEQFF.

The chain carries TRBV7-9 and TRBJ2-2; D possibly corresponds to TRBD2 (6 bases). In germline, CDR1 is SEHNR, CDR2 FQNEAQ (reference sequence). With 3 bases removed from V and 4 bases from J, the gap between germline ends came to 6 bases. The CDR3 contains 13 residues. The CDR3 coding sequence is TGTGCCAGCAGCTTGGAGGGCACCGGGGAGCTGTTTTTT. It is translated as CASSLEGTGELFF.

This sequence joins TRBV6-1 and TRBJ1-1; 7 nucleotides align to TRBD1. The CDR3 sequence is 14 residues long. The ends lost 2 bases at V and 6 bases at J; junction bases unmatched: 6. Germline CDR1 reads MNHNS; CDR2 reads SASEGT. Here the CDR3 reads CASSEFQGGPEAFF. The CDR3 region has the DNA TGTGCCAGCAGTGAATTCCAGGGGGGCCCTGAAGCTTTCTTT.

The V and J genes are TRBV5-4 and TRBJ2-2, with 7 bases lining up with TRBD2. CDR1 SGHNT and CDR2 YYREEE come from the germline V gene (reference sequence). The V gene end was trimmed by 4 bases and the J gene end by 0 bases; junction bases not matched to a gene: 6. This CDR3 has 16 residues. The CDR3 DNA follows: TGTGCCAGCAGCCCGGGGGGTGGTACGAACACCGGGGAGCTGTTTTTT. Translation gives CASSPGGGTNTGELFF.

This clone was counted between two and nine times. J is TRBJ2-7 and V is TRBV2, with a weak D call TRBD1 (5 bases). Trimming removed 7 bases from V and 6 bases from J, with 16 bases in between. Germline V lookup: CDR1 SNHLY, CDR2 FYNNEI. The CDR3 contains 13 residues. The CDR3 coding sequence is TGTGCCAGCAATAGGGGAACCTTAATCGAGCAGTACTTC. Translating it yields CASNRGTLIEQYF.

The genes are TRBV6-6 and TRBJ1-2, with 7 bases lining up with TRBD1. Germline lookup yields CDR1 MNHNY and CDR2 SVGAGI (reference sequence). Trimming at V came to 10 bases and at J to 2 bases, leaving 10 bases not matched to a gene. The CDR3 loop spans 14 amino acids. This chain's CDR3 is CATLPSGQNYGYTF. The CDR3 nucleotides are TGTGCCACACTACCCTCGGGACAGAACTATGGCTACACCTTC.

The J gene is TRBJ2-2, the V gene TRBV11-2, with 7 bases fitting TRBD2. The germline V gene encodes CDR1 SGHAT and CDR2 FQNNGV. The CDR3 runs 14 residues. J was trimmed by 7 bases and V by 5 bases; bases with no gene match: 7. CDR3 sequence reads: CASSLAGGSGELFF. The CDR3, as DNA: TGTGCCAGCAGCCTCGCCGGGGGGAGCGGGGAGCTGTTTTTT. Full variable domain (rest looked up from reference TRBV11-2 and TRBJ2-2): EAGVAQSPRYKIIEKRQSVAFWCNPISGHATLYWYQQILGQGPKLLIQFQNNGVVDDSQLPKDRFSAERLKGVDSTLKIQPAKLEDSAVYLCASSLAGGSGELFFGEGSRLTVL.